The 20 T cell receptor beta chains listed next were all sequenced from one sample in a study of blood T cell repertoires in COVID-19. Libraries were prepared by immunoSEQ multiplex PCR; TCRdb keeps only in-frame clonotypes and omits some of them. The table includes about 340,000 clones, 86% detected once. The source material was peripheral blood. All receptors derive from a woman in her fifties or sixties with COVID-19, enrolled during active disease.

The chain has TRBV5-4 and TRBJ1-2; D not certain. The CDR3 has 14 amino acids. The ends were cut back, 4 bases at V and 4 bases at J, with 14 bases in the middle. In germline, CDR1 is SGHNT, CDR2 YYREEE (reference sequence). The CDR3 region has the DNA TGTGCCAGCAGCAAATACTTGGAGATCTATGGCTACACCTTC. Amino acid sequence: CASSKYLEIYGYTF.

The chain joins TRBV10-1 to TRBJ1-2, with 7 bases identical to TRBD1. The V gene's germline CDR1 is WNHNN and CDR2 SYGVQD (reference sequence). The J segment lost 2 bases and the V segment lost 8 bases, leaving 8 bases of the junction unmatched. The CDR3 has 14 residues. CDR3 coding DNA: TGCGCCAGCGGTCATGTACAGGGGAACTATGGCTACACCTTC. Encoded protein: CASGHVQGNYGYTF.

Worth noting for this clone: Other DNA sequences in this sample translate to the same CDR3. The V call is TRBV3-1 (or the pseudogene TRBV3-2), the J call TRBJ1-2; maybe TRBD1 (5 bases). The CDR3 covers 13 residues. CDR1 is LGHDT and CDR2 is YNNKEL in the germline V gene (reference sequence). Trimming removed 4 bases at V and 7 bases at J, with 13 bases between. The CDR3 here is CASSPTGGVGYTF. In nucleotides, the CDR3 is TGTGCCAGCAGCCCCACGGGAGGGGTTGGCTACACCTTC.

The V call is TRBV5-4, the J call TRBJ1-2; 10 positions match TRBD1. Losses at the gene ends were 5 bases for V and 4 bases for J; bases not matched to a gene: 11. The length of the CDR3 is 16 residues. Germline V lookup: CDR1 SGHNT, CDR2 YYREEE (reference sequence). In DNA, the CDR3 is TGTGCCAGCAGGAGACCGGGACAGGGGATCCGCTATGGCTACACCTTC. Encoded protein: CASRRPGQGIRYGYTF. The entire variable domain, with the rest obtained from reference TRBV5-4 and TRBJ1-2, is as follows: ETGVTQSPTHLIKTRGQQVTLRCSSQSGHNTVSWYQQALGQGPQFIFQYYREEENGRGNFPPRFSGLQFPNYSSELNVNALELDDSALYLCASRRPGQGIRYGYTFGSGTRLTVV.

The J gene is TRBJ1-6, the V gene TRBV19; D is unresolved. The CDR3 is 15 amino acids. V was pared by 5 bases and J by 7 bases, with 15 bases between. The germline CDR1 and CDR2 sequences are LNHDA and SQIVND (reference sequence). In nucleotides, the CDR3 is TGTGCCAGTAGTCCGCTCGGTCCTCGGAATTCACCCCTCCACTTT. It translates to CASSPLGPRNSPLHF.

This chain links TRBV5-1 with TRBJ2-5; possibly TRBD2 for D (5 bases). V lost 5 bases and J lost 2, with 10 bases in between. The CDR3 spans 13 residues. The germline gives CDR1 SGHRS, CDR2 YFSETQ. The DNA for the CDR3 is TGCGCCAGCAGAGCTAGCCCTCAAGAGACCCAGTACTTC. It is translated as CASRASPQETQYF.

CDR3 loop: CASRPKAGTGAEKLFF. Written as DNA, the CDR3 is TGTGCCAGCAGGCCTAAGGCGGGGACAGGGGCTGAAAAACTGTTTTTT. The V and J genes are TRBV11-2 and TRBJ1-4; 10 nucleotides match TRBD1. Germline CDR1 and CDR2: SGHAT and FQNNGV. V was clipped by 6 bases and J by 7 bases; unmatched bases: 11. This CDR3 comprises 16 residues. The full variable domain, in which reference TRBV11-2 and TRBJ1-4 provide the parts outside the CDR3, is EAGVAQSPRYKIIEKRQSVAFWCNPISGHATLYWYQQILGQGPKLLIQFQNNGVVDDSQLPKDRFSAERLKGVDSTLKIQPAKLEDSAVYLCASRPKAGTGAEKLFFGSGTQLSVL.

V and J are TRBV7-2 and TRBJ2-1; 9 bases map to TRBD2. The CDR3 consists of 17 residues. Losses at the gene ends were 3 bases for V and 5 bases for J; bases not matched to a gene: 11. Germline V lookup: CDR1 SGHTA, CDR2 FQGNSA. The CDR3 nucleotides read TGTGCCAGCAGCTTCCAACTAGCGGGCCGGTCTCACAATGAGCAGTTCTTC. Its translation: CASSFQLAGRSHNEQFF.

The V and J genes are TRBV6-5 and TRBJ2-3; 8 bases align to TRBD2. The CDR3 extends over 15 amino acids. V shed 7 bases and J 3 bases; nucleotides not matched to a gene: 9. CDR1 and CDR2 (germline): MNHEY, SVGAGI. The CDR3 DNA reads TGTGCCAGCATCTCCCGACTAGCGAGGACAGATACGCAGTATTTT. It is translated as CASISRLARTDTQYF.

In DNA, the CDR3 is TGTGCCAGCAGCTTAGGGGGCGGTGAAAAACTGTTTTTT. Protein sequence: CASSLGGGEKLFF. The gene calls are TRBV7-2 and TRBJ1-4; possibly TRBD1 for D (5 bases). The CDR3 runs 13 residues. Germline CDR1 reads SGHTA; CDR2 reads FQGNSA. The V gene lost 1 base and the J gene lost 7 bases, with 7 bases spanning the gap.

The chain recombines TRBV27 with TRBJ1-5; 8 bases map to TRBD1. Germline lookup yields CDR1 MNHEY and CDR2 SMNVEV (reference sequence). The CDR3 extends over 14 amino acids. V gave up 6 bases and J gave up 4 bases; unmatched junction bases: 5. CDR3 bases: TGTGCCAGCAGCCCCGGACAGGGTAATCAGCCCCAGCATTTT. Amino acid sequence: CASSPGQGNQPQHF.

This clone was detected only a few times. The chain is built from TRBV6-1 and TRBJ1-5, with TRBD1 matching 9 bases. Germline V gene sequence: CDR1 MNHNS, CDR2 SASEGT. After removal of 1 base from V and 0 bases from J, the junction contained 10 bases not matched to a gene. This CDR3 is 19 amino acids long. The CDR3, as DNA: TGTGCCAGCAGTGAAGACAAAAGGGACAGGGCTTATAGCAATCAGCCCCAGCATTTT. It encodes CASSEDKRDRAYSNQPQHF.

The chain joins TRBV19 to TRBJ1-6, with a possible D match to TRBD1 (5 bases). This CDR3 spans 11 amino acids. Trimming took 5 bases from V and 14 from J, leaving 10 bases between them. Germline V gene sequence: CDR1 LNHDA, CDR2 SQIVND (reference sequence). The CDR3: CASSSAGTLHF. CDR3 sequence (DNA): TGTGCCAGTAGTTCGGCAGGGACCCTCCACTTT. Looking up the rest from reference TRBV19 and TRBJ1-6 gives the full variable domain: DGGITQSPKYLFRKEGQNVTLSCEQNLNHDAMYWYRQDPGQGLRLIYYSQIVNDFQKGDIAEGYSVSREKKESFPLTVTSAQKNPTAFYLCASSSAGTLHFGNGTRLTVT.

CDR3 residues: CATSTQRSSYEQYF. DNA of the CDR3: TGTGCCACCAGCACTCAAAGGAGCTCCTACGAGCAGTACTTC. The chain joins TRBV15 to TRBJ2-7, with unresolved D. V was pared by 4 bases and J by 0 bases, with 10 bases between. The germline V gene encodes CDR1 LNHNV and CDR2 YYDKDF (reference sequence). The CDR3 has 14 residues.

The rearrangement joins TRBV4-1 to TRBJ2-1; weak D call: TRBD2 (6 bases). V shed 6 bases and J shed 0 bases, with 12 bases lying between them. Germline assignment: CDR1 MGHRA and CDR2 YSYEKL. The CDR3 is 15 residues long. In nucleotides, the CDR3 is TGCGCCAGCAGACTAGCTGAAAGCTCCTACAATGAGCAGTTCTTC. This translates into CASRLAESSYNEQFF.

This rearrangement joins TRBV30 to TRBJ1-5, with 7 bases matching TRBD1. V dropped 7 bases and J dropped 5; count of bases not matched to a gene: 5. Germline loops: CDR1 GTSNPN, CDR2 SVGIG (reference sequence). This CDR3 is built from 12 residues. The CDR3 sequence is CASRQGDQPQHF. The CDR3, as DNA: TGTGCCTCTCGGCAGGGGGATCAGCCCCAGCATTTT. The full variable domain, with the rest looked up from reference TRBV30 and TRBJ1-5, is SQTIHQWPATLVQPVGSPLSLECTVEGTSNPNLYWYRQAAGRGLQLLFYSVGIGQISSEVPQNLSASRPQDRQFILSSKKLLLSDSGFYLCASRQGDQPQHFGDGTRLSIL.

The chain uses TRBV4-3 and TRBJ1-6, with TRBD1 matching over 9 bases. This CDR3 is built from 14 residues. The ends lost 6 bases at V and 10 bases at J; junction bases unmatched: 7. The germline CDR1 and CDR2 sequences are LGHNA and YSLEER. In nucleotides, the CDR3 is TGCGCCAGCAGACCAACAGGGGGCAGGTCACCCCTCCACTTT. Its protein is CASRPTGGRSPLHF.

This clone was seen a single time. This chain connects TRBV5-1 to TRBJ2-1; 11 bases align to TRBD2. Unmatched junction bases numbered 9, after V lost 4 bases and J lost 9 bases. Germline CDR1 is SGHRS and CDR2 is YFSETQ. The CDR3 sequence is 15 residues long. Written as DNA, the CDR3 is TGCGCCAGCAGCCCCCTTAGCGGGGGGGCCGTTGAGCAGTTCTTC. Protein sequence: CASSPLSGGAVEQFF.

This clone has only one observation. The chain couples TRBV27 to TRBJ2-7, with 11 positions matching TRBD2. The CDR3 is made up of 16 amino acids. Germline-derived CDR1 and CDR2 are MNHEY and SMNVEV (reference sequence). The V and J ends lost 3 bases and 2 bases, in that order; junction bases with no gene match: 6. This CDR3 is CASSLVASGGTYEQYF. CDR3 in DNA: TGTGCCAGCAGTTTGGTGGCTAGCGGGGGGACCTACGAGCAGTACTTC.

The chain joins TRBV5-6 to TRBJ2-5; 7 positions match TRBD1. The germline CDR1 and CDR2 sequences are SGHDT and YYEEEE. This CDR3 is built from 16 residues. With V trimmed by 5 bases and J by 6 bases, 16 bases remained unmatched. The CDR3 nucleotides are TGTGCCAGCAGTTCCCCGACAGGGTACTACGCCCAGACCCAGTACTTC. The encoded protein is CASSSPTGYYAQTQYF.